The table lists the clone carrying this T cell receptor (beta chain) with many counts. Its antigen remains unidentified. Source material was 2 million unsorted PBMCs, stored at -80 °C in RNAlater. These data originate in a study of neurological immune-mediated disorders. The authors made cDNA by 5'RACE with 10-nucleotide random UMIs. TCRdb re-derived calls from the 5' RACE reads in MiXCR, one entry per CDR3 protein. In the table there are some 25,000 distinct CDR3 sequences, 5% to 7% of which are singletons. V shed 0 bases, J shed 4 bases, and the junction held 5 bases outside the gene matches. In germline, CDR1 is SGHRS, CDR2 YFSETQ. The CDR3 covers 16 residues. Study outcomes and limitations: The greatest TCR clonal expansion appeared in HTLV-1-associated myelopathy and the smallest, falling below healthy controls, in multiple sclerosis.

This chain uses TRBV5-1 with TRBJ2-2, with 8 bases aligning to TRBD2. The source of this sequence is a woman aged 40 to 49 in good health. What was sequenced was PBMCs. The CDR3 reads CASSLGTSGRTGELFF. The CDR3 DNA sequence: TGCGCCAGCAGCTTGGGAACTAGCGGACGCACCGGGGAGCTGTTTTTT.